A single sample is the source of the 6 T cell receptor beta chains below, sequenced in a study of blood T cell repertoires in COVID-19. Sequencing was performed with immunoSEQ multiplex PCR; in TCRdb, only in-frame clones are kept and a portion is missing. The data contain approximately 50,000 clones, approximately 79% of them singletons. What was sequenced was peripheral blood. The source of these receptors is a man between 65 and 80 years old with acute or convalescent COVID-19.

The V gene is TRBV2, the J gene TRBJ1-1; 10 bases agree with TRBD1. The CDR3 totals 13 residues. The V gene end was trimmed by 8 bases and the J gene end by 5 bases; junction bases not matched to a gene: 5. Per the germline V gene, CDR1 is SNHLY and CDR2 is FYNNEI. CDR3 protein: CASGQGVWTEAFF. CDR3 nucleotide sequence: TGTGCCAGCGGACAGGGGGTTTGGACTGAAGCTTTCTTT. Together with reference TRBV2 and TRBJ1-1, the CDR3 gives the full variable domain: EPEVTQTPSHQVTQMGQEVILRCVPISNHLYFYWYRQILGQKVEFLVSFYNNEISEKSEIFDDQFSVERPDGSNFTLKIRSTKLEDSAMYFCASGQGVWTEAFFGQGTRLTVV.

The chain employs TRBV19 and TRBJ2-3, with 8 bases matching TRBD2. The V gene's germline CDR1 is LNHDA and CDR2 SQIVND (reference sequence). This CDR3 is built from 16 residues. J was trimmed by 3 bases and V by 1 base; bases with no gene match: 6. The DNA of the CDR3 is TGTGCCAGTAGTATAGCCACGCGGGGGGATACAGATACGCAGTATTTT. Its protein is CASSIATRGDTDTQYF.

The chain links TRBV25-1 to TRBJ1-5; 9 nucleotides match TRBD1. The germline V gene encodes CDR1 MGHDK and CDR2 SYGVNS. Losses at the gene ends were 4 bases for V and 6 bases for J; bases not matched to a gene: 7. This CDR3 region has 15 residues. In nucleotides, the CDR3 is TGTGCCAGCAGTGCCGGGACAGGGAGGGGTCAGCCCCAGCATTTT. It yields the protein CASSAGTGRGQPQHF.

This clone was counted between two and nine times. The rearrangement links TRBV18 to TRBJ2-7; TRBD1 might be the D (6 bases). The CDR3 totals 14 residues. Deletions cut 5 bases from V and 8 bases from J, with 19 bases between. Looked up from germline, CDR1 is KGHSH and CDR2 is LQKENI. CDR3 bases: TGTGCCAGCTCATTACAGGGTGAGGTAGCTAAGCAGTACTTC. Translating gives CASSLQGEVAKQYF.

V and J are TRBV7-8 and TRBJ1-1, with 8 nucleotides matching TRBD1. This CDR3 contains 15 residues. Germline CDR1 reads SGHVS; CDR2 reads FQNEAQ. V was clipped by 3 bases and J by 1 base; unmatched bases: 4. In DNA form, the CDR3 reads TGTGCCAGCAGCTTCCAGGGGGCTGCGAACACTGAAGCTTTCTTT. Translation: CASSFQGAANTEAFF. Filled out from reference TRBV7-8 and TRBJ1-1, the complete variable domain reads GAGVSQSPRYKVAKRGQDVALRCDPISGHVSLFWYQQALGQGPEFLTYFQNEAQLDKSGLPSDRFFAERPEGSVSTLKIQRTQQEDSAVYLCASSFQGAANTEAFFGQGTRLTVV.

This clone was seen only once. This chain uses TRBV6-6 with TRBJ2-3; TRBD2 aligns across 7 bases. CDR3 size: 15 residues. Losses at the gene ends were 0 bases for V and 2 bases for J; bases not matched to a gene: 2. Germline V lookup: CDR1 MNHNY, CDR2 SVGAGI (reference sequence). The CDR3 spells CASSYSGGDTDTQYF. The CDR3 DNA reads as TGTGCCAGCAGTTACTCGGGAGGGGACACAGATACGCAGTATTTT.